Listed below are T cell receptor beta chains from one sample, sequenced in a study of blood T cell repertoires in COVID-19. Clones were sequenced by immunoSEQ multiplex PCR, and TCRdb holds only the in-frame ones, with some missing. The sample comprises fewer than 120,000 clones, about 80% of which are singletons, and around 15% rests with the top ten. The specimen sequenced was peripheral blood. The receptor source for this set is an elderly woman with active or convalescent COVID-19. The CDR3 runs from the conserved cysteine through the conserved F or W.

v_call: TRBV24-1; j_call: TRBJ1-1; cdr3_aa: CATSVAGNTEAFF
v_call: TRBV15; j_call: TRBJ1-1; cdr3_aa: CATSRGDTRDTEAFF
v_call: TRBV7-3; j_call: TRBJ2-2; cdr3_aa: CASSPGSGGWTGELFF
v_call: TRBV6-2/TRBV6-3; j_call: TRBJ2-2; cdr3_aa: CASSKGQSTGELFF
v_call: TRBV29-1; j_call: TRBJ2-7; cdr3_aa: CSVESGRPYEQYF
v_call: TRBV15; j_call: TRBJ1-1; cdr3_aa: CATSRKTGGTEAFF
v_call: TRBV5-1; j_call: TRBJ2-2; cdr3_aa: CASFSGRAGTLTGELFF
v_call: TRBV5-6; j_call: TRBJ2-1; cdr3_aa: CASSWGLWSSYNEQFF
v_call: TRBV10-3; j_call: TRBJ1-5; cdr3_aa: CAIRDSGNQPQHF
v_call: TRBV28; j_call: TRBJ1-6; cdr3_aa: CASSRVSVASPLHF
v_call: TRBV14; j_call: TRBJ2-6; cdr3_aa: CASSPGTGVGANVLTF
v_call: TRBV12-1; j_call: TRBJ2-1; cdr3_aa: CASSPCPIPSGAYNEQFF
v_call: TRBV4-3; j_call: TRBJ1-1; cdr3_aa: CASSRQGSFPEAFF
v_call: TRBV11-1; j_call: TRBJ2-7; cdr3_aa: CASSLPGSSGINEQYF
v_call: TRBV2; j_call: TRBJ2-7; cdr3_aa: CASNSGRSSYEQYF
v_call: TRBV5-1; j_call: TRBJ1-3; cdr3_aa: CASSPEGRGSSGNTIYF
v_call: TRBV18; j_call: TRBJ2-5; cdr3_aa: CASSPRGSGLQETQYF
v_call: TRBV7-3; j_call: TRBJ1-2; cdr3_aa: CASSLRRDSGGYTF
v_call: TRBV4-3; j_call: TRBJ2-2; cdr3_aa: CASSQSPNTGELFF
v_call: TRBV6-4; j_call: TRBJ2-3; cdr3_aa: CASRTGTGSPVQYF
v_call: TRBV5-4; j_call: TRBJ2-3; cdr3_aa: CASSLAQGGPLFITDTQYF
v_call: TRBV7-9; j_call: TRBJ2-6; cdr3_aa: CASSEHGTSGANVLTF
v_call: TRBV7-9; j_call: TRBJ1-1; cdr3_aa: CASSRNMYTEAFF
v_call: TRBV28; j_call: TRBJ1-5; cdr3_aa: CASSLVQNPQHF
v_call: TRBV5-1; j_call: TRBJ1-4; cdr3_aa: CASSLGQTNEKLFF
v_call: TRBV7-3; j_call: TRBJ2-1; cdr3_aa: CASSLLGANYNEQFF
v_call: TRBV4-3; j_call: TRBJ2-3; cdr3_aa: CASSFRESSTDTQYF
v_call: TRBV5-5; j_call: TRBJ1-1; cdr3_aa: CASSPTGYRILNTEAFF
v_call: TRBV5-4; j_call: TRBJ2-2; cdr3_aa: CASAQASGNTGELFF
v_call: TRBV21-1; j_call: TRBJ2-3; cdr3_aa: CASDDGEFRLTDTQYF
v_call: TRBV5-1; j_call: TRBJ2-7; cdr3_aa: CASSYGVADYEQYF
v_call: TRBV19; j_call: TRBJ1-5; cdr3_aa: CASSRMTEVHQPQHF
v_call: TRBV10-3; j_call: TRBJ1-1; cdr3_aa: CAIRSQKNTEAFF
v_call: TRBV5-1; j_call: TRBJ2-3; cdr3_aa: CASSLFSSGDDTQYF
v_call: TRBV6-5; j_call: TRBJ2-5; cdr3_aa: CASSYGPSGIQETQYF
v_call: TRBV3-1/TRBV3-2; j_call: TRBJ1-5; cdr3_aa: CASSQVYGDSNQPQHF
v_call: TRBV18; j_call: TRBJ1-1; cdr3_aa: CASSPPGWQNTEAFF
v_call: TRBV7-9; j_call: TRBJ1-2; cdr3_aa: CASSFEGQAYYGYTF
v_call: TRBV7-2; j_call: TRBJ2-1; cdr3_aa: CASSSWAGGLGLYNEQFF
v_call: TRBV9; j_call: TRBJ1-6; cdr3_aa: CASTRSGGNSPLHF
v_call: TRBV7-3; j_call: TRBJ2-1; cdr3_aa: CASSLGSGFSEQFF
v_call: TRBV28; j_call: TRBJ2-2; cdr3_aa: CASSSGGGKITGELFF
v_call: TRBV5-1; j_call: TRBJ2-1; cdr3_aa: CASSPGGVGNEQFF
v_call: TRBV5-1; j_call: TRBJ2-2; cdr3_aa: CASSSTGNTGELFF
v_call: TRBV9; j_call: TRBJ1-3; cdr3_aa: CASSLNADSSGNTIYF
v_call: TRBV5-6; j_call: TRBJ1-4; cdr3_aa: CASSLSPGKLFF
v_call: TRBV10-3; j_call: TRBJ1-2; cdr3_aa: CAISDGLRRVNGYTF
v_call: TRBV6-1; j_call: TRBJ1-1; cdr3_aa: CASSVRRQGTNTEAFF
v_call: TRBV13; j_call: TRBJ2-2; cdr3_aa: CASSLTHVRGTGELFF
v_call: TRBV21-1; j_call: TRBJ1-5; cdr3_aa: CASSTGTVQPQHF
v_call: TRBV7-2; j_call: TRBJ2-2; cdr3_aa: CASSKGLFTGELFF
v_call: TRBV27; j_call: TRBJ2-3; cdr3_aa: CASSLSAGVWTDTQYF
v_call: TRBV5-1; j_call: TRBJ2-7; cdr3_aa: CASSETGGPWEQYF